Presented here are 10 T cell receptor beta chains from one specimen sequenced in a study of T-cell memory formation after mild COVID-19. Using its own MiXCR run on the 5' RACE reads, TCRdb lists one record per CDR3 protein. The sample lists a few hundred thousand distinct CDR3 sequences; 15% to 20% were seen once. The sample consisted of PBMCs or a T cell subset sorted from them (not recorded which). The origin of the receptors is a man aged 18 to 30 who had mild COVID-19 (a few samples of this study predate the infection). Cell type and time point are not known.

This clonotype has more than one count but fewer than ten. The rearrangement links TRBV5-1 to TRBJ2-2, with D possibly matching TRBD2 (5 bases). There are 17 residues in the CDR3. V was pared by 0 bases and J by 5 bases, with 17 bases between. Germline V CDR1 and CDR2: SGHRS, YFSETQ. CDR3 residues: CASSLATNPSGTGELFF. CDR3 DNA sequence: TGCGCCAGCAGCTTGGCCACAAATCCTTCGGGGACCGGGGAGCTGTTTTTT. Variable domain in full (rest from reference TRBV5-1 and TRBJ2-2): KAGVTQTPRYLIKTRGQQVTLSCSPISGHRSVSWYQQTPGQGLQFLFEYFSETQRNKGNFPGRFSGRQFSNSRSEMNVSTLELGDSALYLCASSLATNPSGTGELFFGEGSRLTVL.

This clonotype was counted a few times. CDR3 loop: CASSPAQETQYF. The CDR3 region has the DNA TGTGCCAGCTCCCCGGCCCAAGAGACCCAGTACTTC. The rearrangement joins TRBV18 to TRBJ2-5; D uncertain. This CDR3 is 12 amino acids long. The germline V and J ends were trimmed by 6 bases and 1 base, with 6 bases remaining between them. Germline CDR1 KGHSH, CDR2 LQKENI.

CDR3 sequence: CASSQQGPNNEQFF. CDR3 in DNA: TGTGCCAGCAGTCAACAGGGGCCCAACAATGAGCAGTTCTTC. The J gene is TRBJ2-1, the V gene TRBV6-5, with 7 positions matching TRBD1. The germline gives CDR1 MNHEY, CDR2 SVGAGI. This CDR3 contains 14 residues. V lost 5 bases to trimming and J lost 5 bases; unmatched junction nucleotides: 6.

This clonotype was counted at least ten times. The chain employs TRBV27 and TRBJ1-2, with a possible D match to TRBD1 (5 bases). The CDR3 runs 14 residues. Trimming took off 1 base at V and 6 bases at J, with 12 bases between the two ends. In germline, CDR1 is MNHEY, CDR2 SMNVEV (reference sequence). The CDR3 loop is CASSLLGQGDGYTF. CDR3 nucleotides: TGTGCCAGCAGTTTATTAGGTCAGGGAGATGGCTACACCTTC.

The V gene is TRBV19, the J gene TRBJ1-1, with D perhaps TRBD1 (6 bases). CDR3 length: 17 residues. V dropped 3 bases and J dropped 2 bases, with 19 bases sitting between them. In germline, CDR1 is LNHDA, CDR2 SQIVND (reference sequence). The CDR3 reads CASSISFRGAGNTEAFF. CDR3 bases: TGTGCCAGTAGTATTTCGTTCAGGGGAGCGGGTAACACTGAAGCTTTCTTT.

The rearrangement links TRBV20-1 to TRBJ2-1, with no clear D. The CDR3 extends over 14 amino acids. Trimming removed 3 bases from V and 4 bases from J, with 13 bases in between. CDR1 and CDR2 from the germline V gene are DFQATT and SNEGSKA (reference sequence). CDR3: CSASSPFSYNEQFF. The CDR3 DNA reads TGCAGTGCTAGTAGCCCCTTCTCATACAATGAGCAGTTCTTC.

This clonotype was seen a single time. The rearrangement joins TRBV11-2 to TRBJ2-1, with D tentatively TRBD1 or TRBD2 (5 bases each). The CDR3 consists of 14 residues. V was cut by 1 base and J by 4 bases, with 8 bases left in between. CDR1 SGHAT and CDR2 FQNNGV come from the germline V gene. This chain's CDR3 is CASSLVGAYNEQFF. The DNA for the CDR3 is TGTGCCAGCAGCTTAGTCGGGGCGTACAATGAGCAGTTCTTC. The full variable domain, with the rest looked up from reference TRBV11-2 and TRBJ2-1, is EAGVAQSPRYKIIEKRQSVAFWCNPISGHATLYWYQQILGQGPKLLIQFQNNGVVDDSQLPKDRFSAERLKGVDSTLKIQPAKLEDSAVYLCASSLVGAYNEQFFGPGTRLTVL.

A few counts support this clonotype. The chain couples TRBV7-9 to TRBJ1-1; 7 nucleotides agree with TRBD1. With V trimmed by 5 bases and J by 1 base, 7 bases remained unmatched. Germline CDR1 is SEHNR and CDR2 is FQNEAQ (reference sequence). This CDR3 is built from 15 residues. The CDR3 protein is CASSPRDSKNTEAFF. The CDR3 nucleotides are TGTGCCAGCAGCCCCCGGGACAGCAAGAACACTGAAGCTTTCTTT.

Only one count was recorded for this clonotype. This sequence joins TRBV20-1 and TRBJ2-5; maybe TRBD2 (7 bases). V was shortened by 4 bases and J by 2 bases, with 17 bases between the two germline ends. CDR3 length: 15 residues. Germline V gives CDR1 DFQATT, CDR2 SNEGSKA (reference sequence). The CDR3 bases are TGCAGTGCTACGGTCTGGCGGGGGCAACAAGAGACCCAGTACTTC. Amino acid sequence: CSATVWRGQQETQYF.

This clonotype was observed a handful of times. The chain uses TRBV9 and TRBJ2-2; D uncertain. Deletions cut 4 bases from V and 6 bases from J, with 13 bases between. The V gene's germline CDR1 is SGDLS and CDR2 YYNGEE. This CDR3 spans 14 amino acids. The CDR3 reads CASSPRTQAGELFF. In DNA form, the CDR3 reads TGTGCCAGCAGCCCGAGGACCCAAGCCGGGGAGCTGTTTTTT.